Following are 4 T cell receptor beta chains from one sample sequenced in a study of shared clonotypes between healthy human individuals. TCRdb's copy holds only in-frame clones and misses some; the assay was immunoSEQ multiplex PCR. The sample shows around 1.4 million clones, around 98.5% of them seen only once. The source material was naive CD4+ T cells sorted from blood. The subset denotes: CD45RA+ positively selected. The source of these receptors is a man aged 25 to 40 in good health.

The chain combines TRBV7-6 with TRBJ2-1; 9 bases line up with TRBD2. The V gene's germline CDR1 is SGHVS and CDR2 FNYEAQ. Losses at the gene ends were 1 base for V and 9 bases for J; bases not matched to a gene: 10. CDR3 length: 16 amino acids. The CDR3 is CASSLVAGGPFVEQFF. The CDR3 DNA reads as TGTGCCAGCAGCTTAGTGGCGGGAGGGCCTTTTGTTGAGCAGTTCTTC.

The CDR3 coding sequence is TGTGCCACCAAGGGAGGGACTGGGGCCAACGTCCTGACTTTC. Translating it yields CATKGGTGANVLTF. The chain links TRBV28 to TRBJ2-6; TRBD2 agrees at 7 bases. Per the germline V gene, CDR1 is MDHEN and CDR2 is SYDVKM. There are 14 residues in the CDR3. After removal of 10 bases from V and 2 bases from J, the junction contained 5 bases not matched to a gene.

The chain couples TRBV10-3 to TRBJ2-7, with a tentative D call TRBD2 (5 bases). Germline V gene lookup returns CDR1 ENHRY and CDR2 SYGVKD. Trimming removed 0 bases at V and 1 base at J, with 16 bases between. The CDR3 runs to 17 residues. CDR3 loop: CAISESRGRHESYEQYF. In nucleotides, the CDR3 is TGTGCCATCAGTGAGTCAAGAGGGAGACATGAATCCTACGAGCAGTACTTC.

The chain links TRBV18 to TRBJ1-3, with 7 bases matching TRBD1. CDR1 is KGHSH and CDR2 is LQKENI in the germline V gene. CDR3 length: 14 amino acids. V was clipped by 4 bases and J by 4 bases; unmatched bases: 4. The CDR3: CASSQTGNGNTIYF. In DNA, the CDR3 is TGTGCCAGCTCACAGACAGGGAACGGAAACACCATATATTTT.